These 13 T cell receptor beta chains were sequenced from one sample in a study of blood T cells in healthy people across ages. Next came a second PCR, run for about 6 to 12 cycles, which used a sample-barcoded 5' primer along with a J-beta primer mix. TCRdb reprocessed the 5' RACE reads with MiXCR, giving one entry per CDR3 protein. The sample contains around 940,000 distinct CDR3 sequences, roughly 51% of which appear only once. The sequenced material came from blood. All receptors come from a woman in her sixties or seventies in good health.

The rearrangement joins TRBV11-2 to TRBJ2-3, with 8 bases that match TRBD1. The germline CDR1 and CDR2 sequences are SGHAT and FQNNGV. The CDR3 runs to 12 residues. V shed 8 bases, J shed 9 bases, and the junction held 7 bases outside the gene matches. The DNA for the CDR3 is TGTGCCAGCTCACCACACAGGGGGACGCAGTATTTT. Its protein is CASSPHRGTQYF.

Here the CDR3 DNA reads TGCGCCAGCAGCCAAGGGATTCGTAACAATGAGCAGTTCTTC. The encoded protein is CASSQGIRNNEQFF. The rearrangement uses TRBV4-1 and TRBJ2-1; no firm D call. CDR3 length: 14 residues. Germline assignment: CDR1 MGHRA and CDR2 YSYEKL. The V end was cut by 1 base, the J end by 5 bases, with 9 bases between.

The chain combines TRBV6-5 with TRBJ2-1; the D is unclear. The CDR3 extends over 18 amino acids. Trimming removed 0 bases from V and 1 base from J, with 16 bases in between. The germline V gene has CDR1 MNHEY and CDR2 SVGAGI. DNA for the CDR3: TGTGCCAGCAGTTACTCCGCTAGGTCTAGGGTTTCCTACAATGAGCAGTTCTTC. Its translation is CASSYSARSRVSYNEQFF.

The chain is built from TRBV5-1 and TRBJ1-1; D might be TRBD1 (5 bases). The V gene lost 4 bases and the J gene lost 0 bases, with 19 bases spanning the gap. Germline V CDR1 and CDR2: SGHRS, YFSETQ. The CDR3 consists of 17 residues. The CDR3, as DNA: TGCGCCAGCAGCATGCCCCGGGACGGGGGAATGAACACTGAAGCTTTCTTT. Protein sequence: CASSMPRDGGMNTEAFF.

The V and J genes are TRBV28 and TRBJ2-5, with D hard to call. There are 13 residues in the CDR3. Per the germline V gene, CDR1 is MDHEN and CDR2 is SYDVKM. V was shortened by 4 bases and J by 2 bases, with 8 bases between the two germline ends. CDR3 loop: CASSCPEQETQYF. The CDR3 region has the DNA TGTGCCAGCAGTTGCCCAGAACAAGAGACCCAGTACTTC.

The CDR3 DNA follows: TGTGCCAGCAGCGCAAATCTGGAGACCCAGTACTTC. Its translation is CASSANLETQYF. The V call is TRBV3-1, the J call TRBJ2-5; D unclear. The germline CDR1 and CDR2 sequences are LGHDT and YNNKEL (reference sequence). Trimming removed 5 bases from V and 5 bases from J, with 9 bases in between. The CDR3 runs to 12 residues.

The rearrangement links TRBV20-1 to TRBJ2-2; D unresolved. The CDR3 has 12 amino acids. V lost 6 bases to trimming and J lost 2 bases, with 7 bases between them. Per germline, CDR1 DFQATT and CDR2 SNEGSKA (reference sequence). The DNA for the CDR3 is TGCAGTGCAGATAGAAACACCGGGGAGCTGTTTTTT. Amino acids: CSADRNTGELFF.

The gene calls are TRBV7-2 and TRBJ2-4, with no clear D. The tail of the sequence fits TRBJ2-7 better, so the J call may be wrong. Looked up from germline, CDR1 is SGHTA and CDR2 is FQGNSA. This CDR3 is 11 amino acids long. This CDR3 is CASSRVVEQYF. The CDR3 coding sequence is TGTGCCAGCAGCAGGGTCGTCGAGCAGTACTTC.

CDR3 nucleotide sequence: TGTGCCAGCAGGTCCGGGACTAGTAGAAATGAGCAGTTCTTC. Its protein product is CASRSGTSRNEQFF. This sequence joins TRBV12-3 or TRBV12-4 and TRBJ2-1, with 8 nucleotides matching TRBD2. Losses at the gene ends were 6 bases for V and 7 bases for J; bases not matched to a gene: 8. The CDR3 is made up of 14 amino acids.

The chain couples TRBV20-1 to TRBJ1-1, with TRBD1 identical over 12 bases. This CDR3 is 15 amino acids long. Germline assignment: CDR1 DFQATT and CDR2 SNEGSKA (reference sequence). The V gene end was trimmed by 4 bases and the J gene end by 5 bases; junction bases not matched to a gene: 8. CDR3 DNA sequence: TGCAGTGCTACCGGGACAGGGGGCTTAGGAACTGAAGCTTTCTTT. Its protein product is CSATGTGGLGTEAFF.

The rearrangement uses TRBV15 and TRBJ2-2; D unresolved. This CDR3 contains 12 residues. V gave up 2 bases and J gave up 4 bases, with 2 bases separating them. Germline loops: CDR1 LNHNV, CDR2 YYDKDF (reference sequence). This CDR3 is CATSRPTGELFF. The DNA for the CDR3 is TGTGCCACCAGCAGACCCACCGGGGAGCTGTTTTTT.

Only a few counts were recorded for this clonotype. The chain is built from TRBV5-4 and TRBJ2-5; D might be TRBD2 (5 bases). Germline-derived CDR1 and CDR2 are SGHNT and YYREEE (reference sequence). The CDR3 loop spans 15 amino acids. Deletions cut 4 bases from V and 2 bases from J, with 15 bases between. CDR3 coding DNA: TGTGCCAGCAGCCACCGACGGCTAGCACAAGAGACCCAGTACTTC. This sequence encodes CASSHRRLAQETQYF.

The chain is built from TRBV28 and TRBJ2-7; D possibly corresponds to TRBD1 (6 bases). The germline CDR1 and CDR2 sequences are MDHEN and SYDVKM. V was pared by 10 bases and J by 3 bases, with 13 bases between. The CDR3 has 12 residues. The CDR3 spells CANNLQGYEQYF. The CDR3 DNA follows: TGTGCCAACAACTTACAGGGCTACGAGCAGTACTTC.